This T cell receptor beta chain appears in the sequencing data of a study of regulatory T cells in long-lasting Graves disease. This clonotype has only a few counts. Its antigen is currently unknown. With 4 bases clipped from V and 3 bases from J, the junction kept 5 bases outside the gene matches. CDR3 size: 13 residues. The V gene's germline CDR1 is SQVTM and CDR2 ANQGSEA. Study-wide results and caveats: Favored gene segments in persistent disease were TRBV28, TRBJ1-2 and TRBJ2-5.

The authors built TCR beta libraries using iRepertoire HTBI primers and Arm-PCR of CDR3 regions. TCRdb redid the calling of the multiplex PCR reads with MiXCR, one entry per CDR3 protein. The repertoire holds 400,000 or so distinct CDR3 sequences, with about 25% as singletons. As to time point: persistent/refractory GD, antithyroid drugs over 5 years with positive TRAb. PBMC-extracted RNA yielded the TCR library. V is TRBV29-1 and J is TRBJ2-7; 8 positions match TRBD2. The specimen was peripheral blood mononuclear cells (PBMCs), collected when the disease was refractory, from a patient treated with antithyroid drugs. This receptor was obtained from a female donor with Graves disease. The CDR3 sequence: CSVGASGLYEQYF. The CDR3, as DNA: TGCAGCGTTGGGGCTAGCGGGCTCTACGAGCAGTACTTC.